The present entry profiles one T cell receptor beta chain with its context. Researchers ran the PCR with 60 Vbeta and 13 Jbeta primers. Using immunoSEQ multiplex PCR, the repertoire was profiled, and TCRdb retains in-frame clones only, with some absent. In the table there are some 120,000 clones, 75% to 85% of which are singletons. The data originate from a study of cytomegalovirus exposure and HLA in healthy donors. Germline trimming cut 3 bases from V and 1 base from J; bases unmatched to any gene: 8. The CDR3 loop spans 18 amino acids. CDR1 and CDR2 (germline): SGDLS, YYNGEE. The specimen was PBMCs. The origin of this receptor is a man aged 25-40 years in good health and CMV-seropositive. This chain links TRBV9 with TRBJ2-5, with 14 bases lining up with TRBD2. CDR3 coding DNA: TGTGCCAGCAGCGCGACTAGCGGGGGGGGTCCCCCCCAAGAGACCCAGTACTTC. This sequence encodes CASSATSGGGPPQETQYF.